The rows below give T cell receptor beta chains drawn from one sample of a study of CD8 T cells in Susac syndrome. TCRdb reprocessed the immunoSEQ multiplex PCR reads with MiXCR, giving one entry per CDR3 protein. This sample has 100,000 to 150,000 distinct CDR3 sequences, with approximately 95% found just once. Sequences were obtained from CD8+ T cells from PBMCs. These receptors all come from a human donor with multiple sclerosis. CDR3s leave out the opening cysteine and the closing phenylalanine or tryptophan. Fields, in order: V gene, J gene, CDR3 protein.

TRBV6-6	TRBJ1-3	ASSKGQGNTIY
TRBV7-9	TRBJ1-6	ASSWDSNHSPLH
TRBV4-1	TRBJ1-5	ASSQVAGVPPQH
TRBV4-1	TRBJ1-6	ASSVESYNSPLH
TRBV9	TRBJ2-1	ASSTHLNEQF
TRBV24-1	TRBJ2-2	ATSDLGGPNTGELF
TRBV2	TRBJ1-1	ASNLGLTGATEAF
TRBV4-1	TRBJ1-5	ASSQDLDRGLYQPQH
TRBV3-1	TRBJ1-1	ASSQEAGMNTEAF
TRBV28	TRBJ1-4	ASSSDRGRNEKLF
TRBV20-1	TRBJ2-4	SARRGGKNIQY
TRBV4-1	TRBJ2-1	ASSQPTGPYNEQF
TRBV4-1	TRBJ1-5	ASSRADWLWQPQH
TRBV2	TRBJ2-7	ASSEASGGNREQY
TRBV5-1	TRBJ2-3	ASSLKLSDTQY
TRBV12-3/TRBV12-4	TRBJ2-2	ASSFGGTGELF
TRBV2	TRBJ2-3	ASSEWIAGATDTQY
TRBV9	TRBJ2-6	ASVRTPSSGANVLT
TRBV19	TRBJ1-6	ASSRQGDNSPLH
TRBV16	TRBJ1-3	ASSPVWNGNTIY
TRBV20-1	TRBJ2-7	SARDSYEQY
TRBV7-9	TRBJ2-1	ASSRTGTSGYNEQF
TRBV6-5	TRBJ2-3	ASSYSRTSFSTDTQY
TRBV10-3	TRBJ2-5	AINQGEQETQY
TRBV29-1	TRBJ1-4	SVLFQTRGGERLF
TRBV27	TRBJ2-1	ASRGRAGSSYNEQF
TRBV19	TRBJ1-1	ASSIGGRAEAF
TRBV5-1	TRBJ2-6	ASSPRTANSGANVLT
TRBV27	TRBJ2-5	AISLGGTQETQY
TRBV24-1	TRBJ1-5	ATSARTGVQPQH
TRBV19	TRBJ2-3	ASSPDRGTDTQY
TRBV28	TRBJ2-2	ASSLPLGPLSNTGELF
TRBV7-9	TRBJ2-3	ASNLNRGSTDTQY
TRBV28	TRBJ2-6	ASSPMGQGLSSGANVLT
TRBV28	TRBJ1-2	ASSLRPGTGYGYT
TRBV5-4	TRBJ1-2	ASSLGPGIGYT
TRBV7-6	TRBJ2-5	ASSFSRGRTLETQY
TRBV9	TRBJ2-3	ASSEIASSTDTQY
TRBV7-6	TRBJ2-1	ASSLYRSPSKDEQF
TRBV5-8	TRBJ2-2	ASSLVPKRELF
TRBV7-9	TRBJ2-7	ASSLGNRDGSSYEQY